Listed below are T cell receptor beta chains from one sample, sequenced in a study of T cells after posttransplantation cyclophosphamide. TCRdb keeps only in-frame clones here, not all; method: immunoSEQ multiplex PCR. This sample comprises tens of thousands of clones, none seen once only. Sequencing used PBMCs. These TCRs come from a middle-aged man in good health, CMV-negative, and a related stem cell transplant donor. The CDR3 runs from the conserved cysteine through the conserved F or W. The D gene is left open where the match is weak. Clone size is given as once, few, many or a size class.

>TRBV27|TRBD2|TRBJ2-7|many
CASSAGLAGDGQYF
TGTGCCAGCAGCGCGGGACTAGCGGGAGATGGGCAGTACTTC
>TRBV10-3|TRBD1|TRBJ1-2|many
CATTGTESMGRDGYTF
TGTGCCACTACCGGGACAGAGTCGATGGGTCGCGATGGCTACACCTTC
>TRBV28|.|TRBJ2-2|many
CASRPTEVTGELFF
TGTGCCAGCAGGCCGACTGAGGTAACCGGGGAGCTGTTTTTT
>TRBV28|.|TRBJ2-3|many
CASSGGSTGTQYF
TGTGCCAGCAGTGGAGGGTCAACGGGTACGCAGTATTTT
>TRBV10-1|TRBD1|TRBJ1-2|many
CASSPDRVYGYTF
TGCGCCAGCAGTCCGGACAGGGTCTATGGCTACACCTTC
>TRBV11-2|.|TRBJ2-7|many
CASSDFYRPFYEQYF
TGTGCCAGCAGCGACTTTTATCGCCCCTTCTACGAGCAGTACTTC
>TRBV28|TRBD2|TRBJ2-1|many
CASSLEASGSYNEQFF
TGTGCCAGCAGTTTAGAGGCTAGCGGTTCCTACAATGAGCAGTTCTTC
>TRBV19|.|TRBJ1-5|many
CASSIPTANQPQHF
TGTGCCAGTAGTATTCCAACAGCAAATCAGCCCCAGCATTTT
>TRBV28|.|TRBJ1-5|many
CASSLRIRGAGQPQHF
TGTGCCAGCAGTTTAAGGATTAGGGGCGCAGGTCAGCCCCAGCATTTT
>TRBV14|.|TRBJ1-4|many
CASSRLRGTKPTNEKLFF
TGTGCCAGCAGCCGACTTCGGGGGACGAAACCGACTAATGAAAAACTGTTTTTT
>TRBV4-3|TRBD2|TRBJ2-1|many
CASSQRWLAGRNEQFF
TGCGCCAGCAGCCAAAGATGGCTAGCGGGAAGGAATGAGCAGTTCTTC
>TRBV28|TRBD1|TRBJ2-3|many
CASSITGGTDTQYF
TGTGCCAGCAGCATAACAGGGGGCACAGATACGCAGTATTTT
>TRBV7-9|.|TRBJ2-1|many
CASSFSFNEQFF
TGTGCCAGCAGCTTTTCCTTTAATGAGCAGTTCTTC
>TRBV29-1|TRBD2|TRBJ2-3|many
CGSGGFGDTQYF
TGCGGCTCGGGAGGGTTCGGAGATACGCAGTATTTT
>TRBV28|.|TRBJ1-2|many
CASSSLTGHTYYGYTF
TGTGCCAGCAGTTCCCTAACCGGACATACTTACTATGGCTACACCTTC
>TRBV11-3|TRBD2|TRBJ2-1|many
CASSSGLAGGPYNEQFF
TGTGCCAGCAGCTCGGGACTAGCGGGAGGACCGTACAATGAGCAGTTCTTC
>TRBV9|TRBD2|TRBJ2-1|many
CASSVGTSGYNEQFF
TGTGCCAGCAGCGTAGGAACTAGCGGATACAATGAGCAGTTCTTC
>TRBV19|.|TRBJ1-1|many
CASSVGGGAYTEAFF
TGTGCCAGTAGTGTAGGTGGAGGGGCCTACACTGAAGCTTTCTTT
>TRBV11-2|TRBD1|TRBJ2-5|few
CASSPAGQGWETQYF
TGTGCCAGCAGCCCAGCGGGACAGGGGTGGGAGACCCAGTACTTC
>TRBV27|TRBD1|TRBJ2-7|many
CASSYGQGYEQYF
TGTGCCAGCAGTTATGGACAGGGATACGAGCAGTACTTC
>TRBV6-4|.|TRBJ2-2|many
CASSQEVNTGELFF
TGTGCCAGCTCTCAAGAGGTGAACACCGGGGAGCTGTTTTTT
>TRBV7-3|.|TRBJ2-3|many
CASSLVSTDTQYF
TGTGCCAGCAGCTTAGTAAGCACAGATACGCAGTATTTT
>TRBV19|.|TRBJ2-1|many
CASTPQAGGSYNEQFF
TGTGCCAGTACCCCACAGGCCGGTGGCTCCTACAATGAGCAGTTCTTC
>TRBV6-5|.|TRBJ2-7|few
CASRYAPGNSHEQYF
TGTGCCAGCAGATACGCCCCGGGGAATAGCCACGAGCAGTACTTC
>TRBV29-1|TRBD1|TRBJ2-7|many
CSAGQGEYEQYF
TGCAGCGCGGGACAGGGGGAGTACGAGCAGTACTTC
>TRBV19|.|TRBJ1-1|many
CASTTGTEAFF
TGTGCCAGTACCACCGGGACAGAAGCTTTCTTT
>TRBV5-4|TRBD2|TRBJ2-1|many
CASSKGLAGYNEQFF
TGTGCCAGCAGTAAGGGACTAGCGGGTTACAATGAGCAGTTCTTC
>TRBV28|.|TRBJ2-3|many
CAIRDSGAIPGWQYF
TGTGCTATCAGGGATAGCGGTGCGATCCCTGGTTGGCAGTATTTT
>TRBV7-3|TRBD2|TRBJ2-1|many
CASSPTGTSGDGEQFF
TGTGCCAGCAGCCCAACCGGGACTAGCGGAGACGGTGAGCAGTTCTTC
>TRBV7-7|.|TRBJ2-7|many
CASSPQGRRSYEQYF
TGTGCTAGCAGCCCACAGGGACGCCGGTCCTACGAGCAGTACTTC
>TRBV6-1|TRBD1|TRBJ2-5|many
CASSTQGGGETQYF
TGTGCCAGCAGTACACAGGGGGGTGGAGAGACCCAGTACTTC
>TRBV13|TRBD1|TRBJ2-7|many
CASSPGGGYEQYF
TGTGCCAGCAGCCCAGGGGGCGGCTACGAGCAGTACTTC
>TRBV5-6|.|TRBJ2-1|many
CASSLAGRHEQFF
TGTGCCAGCAGCTTGGCTGGGAGGCATGAGCAGTTCTTC
>TRBV10-1|.|TRBJ1-5|many
CASSEFGGNSNQPQHF
TGCGCCAGCAGTGAGTTTGGGGGGAATAGCAATCAGCCCCAGCATTTT
>TRBV6-5|.|TRBJ2-7|many
CASSWGVEQYF
TGTGCCAGCAGTTGGGGGGTCGAGCAGTACTTC
>TRBV6-6|TRBD1|TRBJ1-2|many
CASLLWDRGSGYTF
TGTGCCAGCCTGCTCTGGGACAGGGGTTCGGGCTACACCTTC
>TRBV28|TRBD2|TRBJ2-3|many
CASRIQRERDTDTQYF
TGTGCCAGCAGGATCCAGCGGGAGCGGGACACAGATACGCAGTATTTT
>TRBV12-5|TRBD1|TRBJ1-2|many
CASGSPPRPGGLDYGYTF
TGTGCTAGTGGTTCCCCCCCTCGGCCAGGGGGCTTGGACTATGGCTACACCTTC
>TRBV5-4|TRBD2|TRBJ2-7|many
CASSLSFGRNYEQYF
TGTGCCAGCAGCTTATCCTTCGGGAGGAATTACGAGCAGTACTTC
>TRBV2|TRBD2|TRBJ2-1|many
CASSQGTSGSYEQFF
TGTGCCAGCAGTCAGGGGACTAGCGGGAGCTATGAGCAGTTCTTC
>TRBV11-3|TRBD1|TRBJ2-3|many
CASSLKRTGGDTQYF
TGTGCCAGCAGCTTAAAAAGGACAGGGGGAGATACGCAGTATTTT
>TRBV4-1|.|TRBJ2-1|many
CASSRAPGLGDEQFF
TGCGCCAGCAGCCGAGCGCCGGGACTGGGGGATGAGCAGTTCTTC